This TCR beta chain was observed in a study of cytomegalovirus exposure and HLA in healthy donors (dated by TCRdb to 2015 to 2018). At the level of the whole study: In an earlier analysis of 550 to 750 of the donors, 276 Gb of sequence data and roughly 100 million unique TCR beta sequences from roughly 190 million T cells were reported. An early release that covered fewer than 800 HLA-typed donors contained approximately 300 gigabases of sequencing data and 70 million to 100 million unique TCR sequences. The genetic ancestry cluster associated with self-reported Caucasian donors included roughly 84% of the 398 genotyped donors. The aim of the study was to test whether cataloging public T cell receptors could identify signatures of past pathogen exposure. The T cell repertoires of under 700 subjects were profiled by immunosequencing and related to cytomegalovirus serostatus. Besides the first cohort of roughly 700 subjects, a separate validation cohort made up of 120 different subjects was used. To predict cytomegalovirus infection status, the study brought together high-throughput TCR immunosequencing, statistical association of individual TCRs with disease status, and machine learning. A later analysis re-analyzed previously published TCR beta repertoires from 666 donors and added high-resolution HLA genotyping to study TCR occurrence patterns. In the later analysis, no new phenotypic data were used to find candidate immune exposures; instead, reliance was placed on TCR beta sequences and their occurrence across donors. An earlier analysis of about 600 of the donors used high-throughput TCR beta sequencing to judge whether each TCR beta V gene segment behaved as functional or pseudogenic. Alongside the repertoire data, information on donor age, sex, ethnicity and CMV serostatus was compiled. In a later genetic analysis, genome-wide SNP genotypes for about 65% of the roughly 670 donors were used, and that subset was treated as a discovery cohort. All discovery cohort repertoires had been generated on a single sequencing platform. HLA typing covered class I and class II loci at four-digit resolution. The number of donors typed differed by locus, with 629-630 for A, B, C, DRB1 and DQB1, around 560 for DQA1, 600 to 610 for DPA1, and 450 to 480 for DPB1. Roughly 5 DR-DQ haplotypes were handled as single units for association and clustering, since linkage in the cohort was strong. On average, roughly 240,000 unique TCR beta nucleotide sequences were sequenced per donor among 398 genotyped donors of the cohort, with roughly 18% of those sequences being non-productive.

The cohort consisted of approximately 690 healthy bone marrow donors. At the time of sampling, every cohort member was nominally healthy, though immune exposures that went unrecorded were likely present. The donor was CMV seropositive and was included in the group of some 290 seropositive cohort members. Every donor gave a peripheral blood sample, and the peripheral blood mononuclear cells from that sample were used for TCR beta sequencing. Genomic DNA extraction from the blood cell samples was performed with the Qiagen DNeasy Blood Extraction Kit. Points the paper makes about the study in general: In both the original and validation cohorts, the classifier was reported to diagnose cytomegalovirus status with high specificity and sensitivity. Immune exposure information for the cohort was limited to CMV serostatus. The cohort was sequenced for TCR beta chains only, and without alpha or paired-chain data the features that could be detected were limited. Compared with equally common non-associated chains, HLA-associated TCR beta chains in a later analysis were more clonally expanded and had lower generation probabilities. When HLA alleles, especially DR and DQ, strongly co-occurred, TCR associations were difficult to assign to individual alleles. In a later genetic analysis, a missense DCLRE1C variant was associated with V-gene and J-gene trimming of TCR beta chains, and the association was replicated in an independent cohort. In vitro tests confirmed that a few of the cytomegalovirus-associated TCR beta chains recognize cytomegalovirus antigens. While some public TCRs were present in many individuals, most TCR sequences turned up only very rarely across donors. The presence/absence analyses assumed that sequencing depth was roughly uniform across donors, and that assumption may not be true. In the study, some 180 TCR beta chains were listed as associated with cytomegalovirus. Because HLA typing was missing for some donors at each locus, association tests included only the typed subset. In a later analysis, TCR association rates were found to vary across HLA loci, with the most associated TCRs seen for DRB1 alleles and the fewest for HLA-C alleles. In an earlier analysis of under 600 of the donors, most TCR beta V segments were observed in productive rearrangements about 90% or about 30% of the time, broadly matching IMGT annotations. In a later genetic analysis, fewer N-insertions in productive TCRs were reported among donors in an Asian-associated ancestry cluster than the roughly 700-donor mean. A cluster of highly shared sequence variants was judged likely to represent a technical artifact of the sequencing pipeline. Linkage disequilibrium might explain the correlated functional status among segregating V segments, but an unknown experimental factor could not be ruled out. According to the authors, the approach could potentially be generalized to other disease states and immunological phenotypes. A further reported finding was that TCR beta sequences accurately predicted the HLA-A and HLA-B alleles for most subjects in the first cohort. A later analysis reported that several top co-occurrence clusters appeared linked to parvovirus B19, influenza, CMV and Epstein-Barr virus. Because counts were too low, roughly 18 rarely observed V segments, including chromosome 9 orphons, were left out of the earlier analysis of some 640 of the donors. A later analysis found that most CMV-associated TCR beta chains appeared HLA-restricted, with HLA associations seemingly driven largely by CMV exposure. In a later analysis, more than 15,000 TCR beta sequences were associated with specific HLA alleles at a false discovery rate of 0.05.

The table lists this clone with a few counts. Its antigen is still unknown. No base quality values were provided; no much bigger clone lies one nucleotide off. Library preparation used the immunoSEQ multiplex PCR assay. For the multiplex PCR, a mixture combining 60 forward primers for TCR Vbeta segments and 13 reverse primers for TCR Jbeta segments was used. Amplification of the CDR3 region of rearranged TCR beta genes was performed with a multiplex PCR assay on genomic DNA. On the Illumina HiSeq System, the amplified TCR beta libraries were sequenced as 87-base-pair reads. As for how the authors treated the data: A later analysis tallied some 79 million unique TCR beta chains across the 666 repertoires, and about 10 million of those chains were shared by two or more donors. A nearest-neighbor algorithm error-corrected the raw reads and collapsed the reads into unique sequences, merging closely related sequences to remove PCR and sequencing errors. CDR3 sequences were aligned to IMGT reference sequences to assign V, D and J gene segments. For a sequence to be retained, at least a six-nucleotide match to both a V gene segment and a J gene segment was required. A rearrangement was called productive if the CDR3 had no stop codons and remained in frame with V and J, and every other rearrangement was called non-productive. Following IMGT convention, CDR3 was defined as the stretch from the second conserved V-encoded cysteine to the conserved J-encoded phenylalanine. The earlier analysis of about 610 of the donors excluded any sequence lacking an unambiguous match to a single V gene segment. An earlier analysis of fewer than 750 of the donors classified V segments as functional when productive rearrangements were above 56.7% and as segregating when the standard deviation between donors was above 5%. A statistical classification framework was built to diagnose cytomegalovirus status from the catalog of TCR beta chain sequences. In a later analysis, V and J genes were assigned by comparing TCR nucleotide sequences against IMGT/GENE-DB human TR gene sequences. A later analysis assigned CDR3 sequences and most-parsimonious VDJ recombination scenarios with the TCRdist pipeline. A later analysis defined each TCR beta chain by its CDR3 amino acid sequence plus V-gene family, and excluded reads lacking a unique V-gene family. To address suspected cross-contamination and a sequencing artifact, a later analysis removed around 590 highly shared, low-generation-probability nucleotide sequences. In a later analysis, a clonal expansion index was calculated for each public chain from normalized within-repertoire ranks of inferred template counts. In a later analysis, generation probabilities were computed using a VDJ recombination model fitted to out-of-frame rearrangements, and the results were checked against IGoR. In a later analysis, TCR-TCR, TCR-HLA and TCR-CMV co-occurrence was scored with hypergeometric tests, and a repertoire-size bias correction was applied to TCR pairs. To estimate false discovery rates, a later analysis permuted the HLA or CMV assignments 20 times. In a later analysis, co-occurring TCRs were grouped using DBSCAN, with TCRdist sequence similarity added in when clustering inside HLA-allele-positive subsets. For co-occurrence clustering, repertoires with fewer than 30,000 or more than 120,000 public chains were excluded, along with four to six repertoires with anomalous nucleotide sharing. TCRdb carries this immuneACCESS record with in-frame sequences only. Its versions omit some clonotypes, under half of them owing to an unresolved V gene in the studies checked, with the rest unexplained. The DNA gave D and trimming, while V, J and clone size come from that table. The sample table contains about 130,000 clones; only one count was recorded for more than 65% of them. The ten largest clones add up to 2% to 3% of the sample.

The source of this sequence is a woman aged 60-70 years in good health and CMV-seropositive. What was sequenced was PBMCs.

The sequence in DNA is TGTGCCAGCTCACCGGGACAGGGAACCTACGAGCAGTACTTC. This codes for CASSPGQGTYEQYF. The receptor chain draws on TRBV18 and TRBJ2-7, and TRBD1 aligns with 9 junction nucleotides. From the cysteine up to the phenylalanine, the CDR3 has a length of 14 residues. Just CDR3 DNA is preserved here, 42 bases in frame from base 1. The germline V gene yields KGHSH for CDR1 and LQKENI for CDR2. Trimming removed 3 bases from V and 2 bases from J; the gene matches leave 2 bases unexplained.